This T cell receptor beta chain was identified in a study of shared clonotypes between healthy human individuals. As for this clone: Other DNA sequences in the sample encode the same CDR3.

The table came from immunoSEQ multiplex PCR; TCRdb's copy has only in-frame clones and leaves some out. Of around 700,000 clones listed, roughly 70% are singletons. The V end was cut by 4 bases, the J end by 1 base, with 9 bases between. Germline values: CDR1 SGHRS, CDR2 YFSETQ. This CDR3 comprises 14 residues. This sequence joins TRBV5-1 and TRBJ1-3; perhaps TRBD1 as D (5 bases). The TCR sequence derives from a woman in her twenties or thirties in good health. Specimen: memory CD4+ T cells sorted from blood. As for subset: CD45RA-negative fraction. CDR3 DNA sequence: TGCGCCAGCAGCCCAGGGACTTCTGGAAACACCATATATTTT. Translating gives CASSPGTSGNTIYF.